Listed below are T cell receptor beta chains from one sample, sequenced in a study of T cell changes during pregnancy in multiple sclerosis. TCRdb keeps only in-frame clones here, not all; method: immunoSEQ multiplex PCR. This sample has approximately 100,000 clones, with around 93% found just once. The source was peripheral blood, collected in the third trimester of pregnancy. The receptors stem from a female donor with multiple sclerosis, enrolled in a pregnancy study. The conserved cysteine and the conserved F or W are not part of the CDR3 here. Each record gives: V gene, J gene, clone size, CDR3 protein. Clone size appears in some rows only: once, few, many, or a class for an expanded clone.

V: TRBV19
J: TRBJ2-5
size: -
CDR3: ASSTIAGRRETQY

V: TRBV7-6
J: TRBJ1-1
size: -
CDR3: ASSPPGRGDTEAF

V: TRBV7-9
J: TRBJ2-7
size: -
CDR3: ASSPTGRVINEQY

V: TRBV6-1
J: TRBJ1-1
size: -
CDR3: ASSPTVVTEAF

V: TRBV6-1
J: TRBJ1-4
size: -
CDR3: ASSGGTGGDEKLF

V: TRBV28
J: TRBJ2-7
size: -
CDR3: ASTPEAGGGYEQY

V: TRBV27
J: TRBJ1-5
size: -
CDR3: ASSLSQGVNQPQH

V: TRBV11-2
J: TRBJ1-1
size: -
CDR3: ASSLNLQPRENTEAF

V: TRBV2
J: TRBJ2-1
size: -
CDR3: AKAGRVNNEQF

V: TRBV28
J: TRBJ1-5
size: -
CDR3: ASSLPGLAGLGNSNQPQH

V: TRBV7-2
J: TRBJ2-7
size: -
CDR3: ASSPQGPPRTYEQY

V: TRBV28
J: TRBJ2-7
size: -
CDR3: ASSPRVPQGSYEQY

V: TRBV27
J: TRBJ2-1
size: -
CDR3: ASTYGLARTYNEQF

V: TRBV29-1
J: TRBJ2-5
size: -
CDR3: SVDLETQY

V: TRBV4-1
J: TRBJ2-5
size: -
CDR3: ASSQELRETQY

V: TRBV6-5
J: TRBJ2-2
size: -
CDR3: ASSRGGAGELF

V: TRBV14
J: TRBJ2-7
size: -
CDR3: ASSQAPGSGTYEQY

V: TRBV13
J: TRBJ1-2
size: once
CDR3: ASSLGLLWGGSDGYT

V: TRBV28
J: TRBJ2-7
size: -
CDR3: ASRRSTGFLSYEQY

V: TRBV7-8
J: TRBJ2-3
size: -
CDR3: ASRLLAGATDTQY

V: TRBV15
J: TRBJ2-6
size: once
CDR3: ATSRGADSGANVLT

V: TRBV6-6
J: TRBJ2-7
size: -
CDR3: ASSYDPAGGYEQY

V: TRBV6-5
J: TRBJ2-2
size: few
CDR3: ASNPMATNTGELF

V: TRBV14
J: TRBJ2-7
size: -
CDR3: ASSQNLPYEQY

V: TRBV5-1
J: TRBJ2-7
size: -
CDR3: ASSLDGQGLSSYEQY

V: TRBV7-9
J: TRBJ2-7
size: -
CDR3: ASSRWGDHQY

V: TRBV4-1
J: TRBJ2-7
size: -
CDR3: ASSQVPGGLEQY

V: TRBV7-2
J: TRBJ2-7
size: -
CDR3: ASSLVPGPSGSYEQY